One sample yielded the 29 T cell receptor beta chains listed below, sequenced in a study of CXCR3-negative and CXCR3-positive naive CD8 T cells (dated by TCRdb to the late 2010s). The run used a NextSeq 550. The Human TCR Profiling Kit (MiLaboratory) was used to prepare UMI-labeled 5' RACE TRB cDNA libraries. TCRdb reanalyzed the reads, keeping one entry per CDR3 protein sequence and omitting DNA. The sample table records about 42,000 distinct CDR3 sequences. The top ten clones comprise 2.5% of the sample. Material for sequencing was naive CXCR3- CD8+ T cells from blood. Reading the label with the study, this specimen's cell subset or site is: CD45RO-CCR7+CD27+CD95- naive CD8+ T cells lacking CXCR3 (TNR3-). These receptors originate from a human donor in good health. Some clones in this sample may be carry-over from other donors' samples.

The rearrangement joins TRBV10-3 to TRBJ2-1; TCRdb's D call, TRBD2, is unchecked because there is no DNA. CDR1 ENHRY and CDR2 SYGVKD come from the germline V gene. CDR3 length equals 15 residues. The CDR3 region is CAISLPSGAYNEQFF.

The chain employs TRBV6-2 or TRBV6-3 and TRBJ2-7; TCRdb's D gene call, TRBD1, goes unchecked for lack of DNA. Germline loops: CDR1 MNHEY, CDR2 SVGEGT. The CDR3 has 14 amino acids. The CDR3 region is CASSYLDRDYEQYF.

This chain links TRBV25-1 with TRBJ1-1. CDR3 length: 11 amino acids. CDR1 is MGHDK and CDR2 is SYGVNS in the germline V gene. This chain's CDR3 is CASKAGTEAFF.

CDR3: CASSLGGNEQFF. The rearrangement links TRBV12-3 or TRBV12-4 to TRBJ2-1; lacking DNA, the TRBD1 call made by TCRdb goes unchecked. The CDR3 has 12 residues.

The chain uses TRBV12-3 or TRBV12-4 and TRBJ2-1; TCRdb calls TRBD1, which cannot be checked without DNA. The CDR3 covers 14 residues. CDR3 sequence reads: CASSELTGVDEQFF.

V gene TRBV7-3 combines with J gene TRBJ2-3; TCRdb's D gene call, TRBD2, goes unchecked for lack of DNA. Germline CDR1 is SGHTA and CDR2 is FQGTGA. The CDR3 has 16 residues. CDR3 in amino acids: CASSLGLAGTTDTQYF. Filled out from reference TRBV7-3 and TRBJ2-3, the complete variable domain reads GAGVSQTPSNKVTEKGKYVELRCDPISGHTALYWYRQSLGQGPEFLIYFQGTGAADDSGLPNDRFFAVRPEGSVSTLKIQRTERGDSAVYLCASSLGLAGTTDTQYFGPGTRLTVL.

The V gene is TRBV28, the J gene TRBJ2-7; TCRdb selects TRBD1, and the lack of DNA leaves this call unchecked. The germline V gene has CDR1 MDHEN and CDR2 SYDVKM. The CDR3 spans 14 residues. CDR3 sequence reads: CASTYSGQVHEQYF.

The chain links TRBV7-2 to TRBJ2-3; absent DNA, TCRdb's TRBD2 call cannot be checked. The CDR3 totals 16 residues. Germline values: CDR1 SGHTA, CDR2 FQGNSA. This CDR3 reads CASSLEQYPLPDTQYF.

The chain has TRBV4-3 and TRBJ2-1; TCRdb's D call of TRBD2 is untestable without DNA. This CDR3 has 16 amino acids. The germline CDR1 and CDR2 sequences are LGHNA and YSLEER. CDR3 sequence: CASSQETSGFYNEQFF.

This clonotype ranks as medium-sized in terms of frequency. This chain joins TRBV29-1 and TRBJ2-5; TCRdb outputs TRBD1, but without DNA this stays unchecked. CDR1 is SQVTM, CDR2 ANQGSEA, per germline. This CDR3 is built from 14 residues. The chain's CDR3 is CSVDADTLGQTQYF.

V is TRBV14 and J is TRBJ2-7; checking the TCRdb D call of TRBD2 is not possible without DNA. CDR3 size: 17 residues. The germline gives CDR1 SGHDN, CDR2 FVKESK. CDR3 protein: CASSPGLAGGLRYEQYF.

The chain carries TRBV28 and TRBJ2-7; lacking DNA, the TRBD1 call made by TCRdb goes unchecked. The CDR3 has 14 residues. Germline lookup yields CDR1 MDHEN and CDR2 SYDVKM. The CDR3 region is CASSGPGDAYEQYF. Drawing the rest from reference TRBV28 and TRBJ2-7, the complete variable domain is DVKVTQSSRYLVKRTGEKVFLECVQDMDHENMFWYRQDPGLGLRLIYFSYDVKMKEKGDIPEGYSVSREKKERFSLILESASTNQTSMYLCASSGPGDAYEQYFGPGTRLTVT.

The rearrangement joins TRBV6-6 to TRBJ2-3; checking the TCRdb D call of TRBD1 is not possible without DNA. From germline, CDR1 is MNHNY and CDR2 SVGAGI (reference sequence). There are 16 residues in the CDR3. CDR3 region: CASSYSGDPSTDTQYF.

The chain combines TRBV13 with TRBJ1-1; the D gene TCRdb calls, TRBD1, cannot be checked with no DNA. Germline values: CDR1 PRHDT, CDR2 FYEKMQ (reference sequence). The CDR3 covers 14 residues. CDR3 sequence: CASSLGRGLAEAFF.

The chain employs TRBV28 and TRBJ1-2; TCRdb selects TRBD1, and the lack of DNA leaves this call unchecked. Germline V lookup: CDR1 MDHEN, CDR2 SYDVKM. This CDR3 contains 13 residues. The CDR3: CASSRGAGWGYTF.

The rearrangement uses TRBV14 and TRBJ1-2. From germline, CDR1 is SGHDN and CDR2 FVKESK. This CDR3 spans 15 amino acids. This chain's CDR3 is CASSQTGLGRNGYTF.

The chain employs TRBV15 and TRBJ2-2; with no DNA, the TCRdb D assignment of TRBD1 cannot be verified. Per germline, CDR1 LNHNV and CDR2 YYDKDF (reference sequence). The CDR3 is made up of 16 amino acids. Here the CDR3 reads CATSPRVTEYTGELFF.

The chain employs TRBV20-1 and TRBJ2-7; TCRdb lists TRBD2, though no DNA is available to test this call. The CDR3 is 13 amino acids. The V gene's germline CDR1 is DFQATT and CDR2 SNEGSKA (reference sequence). CDR3 protein: CSARNLGGIEQYF.

The chain uses TRBV6-6 and TRBJ2-5. Germline V gene lookup returns CDR1 MNHNY and CDR2 SVGAGI (reference sequence). CDR3 length: 13 amino acids. The CDR3 reads CASSYSGRETQYF.

This chain's CDR3 is CASSYGLNRIPYEQYF. V gene TRBV11-2 combines with J gene TRBJ2-7; there is no DNA to check the TCRdb D call of TRBD2. The CDR3 has 16 residues. CDR1 is SGHAT and CDR2 is FQNNGV in the germline V gene.

V is TRBV6-2 or TRBV6-3 and J is TRBJ1-1; TCRdb's D gene call, TRBD1, goes unchecked for lack of DNA. CDR1 and CDR2 (germline): MNHEY, SVGEGT. The CDR3 consists of 15 residues. This CDR3 reads CASSYSGDGNTEAFF.

This rearrangement joins TRBV15 to TRBJ1-6. Germline loops: CDR1 LNHNV, CDR2 YYDKDF (reference sequence). The CDR3 has 15 residues. The CDR3 loop is CATSLRGPYNSPLHF.

The rearrangement joins TRBV11-2 to TRBJ2-3; without DNA, the TCRdb call of TRBD2 cannot be checked. CDR3 size: 15 residues. Germline CDR1 is SGHAT and CDR2 is FQNNGV. CDR3 sequence: CASSFSGGSGDTQYF. The whole variable domain, remainder taken from reference TRBV11-2 and TRBJ2-3, is EAGVAQSPRYKIIEKRQSVAFWCNPISGHATLYWYQQILGQGPKLLIQFQNNGVVDDSQLPKDRFSAERLKGVDSTLKIQPAKLEDSAVYLCASSFSGGSGDTQYFGPGTRLTVL.

The chain couples TRBV29-1 to TRBJ1-5; TCRdb calls TRBD1, which cannot be checked without DNA. From germline, CDR1 is SQVTM and CDR2 ANQGSEA. The CDR3 has 13 amino acids. CDR3 region: CSVTGTDNQPQHF.

The chain uses TRBV9 and TRBJ2-2. The CDR3 covers 12 residues. Germline assignment: CDR1 SGDLS and CDR2 YYNGEE. CDR3 sequence: CASSELGGELFF.

The V and J genes are TRBV9 and TRBJ2-2. The CDR3 is 12 residues long. Germline CDR1 and CDR2: SGDLS and YYNGEE. The CDR3 loop reads CASMLETGELFF.

J is TRBJ1-2 and V is TRBV29-1; TCRdb calls TRBD1, which cannot be checked without DNA. Germline V lookup: CDR1 SQVTM, CDR2 ANQGSEA. This CDR3 is 13 amino acids long. The CDR3 reads CSVATGGAFGYTF.

The chain employs TRBV29-1 and TRBJ2-7. The CDR3 consists of 13 residues. The germline V gene has CDR1 SQVTM and CDR2 ANQGSEA. CDR3 region: CSVGSGDSYEQYF.

The chain has TRBV7-6 and TRBJ1-6; TCRdb selects TRBD1, and the lack of DNA leaves this call unchecked. CDR1 is SGHVS and CDR2 is FNYEAQ in the germline V gene. The CDR3 length is 15 residues. The CDR3 reads CASSLVSDSNSPLHF.